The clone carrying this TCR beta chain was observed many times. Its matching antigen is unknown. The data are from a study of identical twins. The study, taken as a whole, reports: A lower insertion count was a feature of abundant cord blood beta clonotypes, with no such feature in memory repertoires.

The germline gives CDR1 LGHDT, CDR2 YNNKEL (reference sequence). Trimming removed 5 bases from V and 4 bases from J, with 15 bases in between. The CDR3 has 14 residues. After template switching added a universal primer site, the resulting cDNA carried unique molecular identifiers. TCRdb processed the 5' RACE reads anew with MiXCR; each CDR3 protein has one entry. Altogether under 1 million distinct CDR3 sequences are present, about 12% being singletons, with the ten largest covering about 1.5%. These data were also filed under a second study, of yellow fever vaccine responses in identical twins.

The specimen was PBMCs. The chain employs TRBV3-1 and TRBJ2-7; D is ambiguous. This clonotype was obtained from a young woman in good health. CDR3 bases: TGTGCCAGCAGCAAAAGATCTGGGCAATACGAGCAGTACTTC. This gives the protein CASSKRSGQYEQYF.